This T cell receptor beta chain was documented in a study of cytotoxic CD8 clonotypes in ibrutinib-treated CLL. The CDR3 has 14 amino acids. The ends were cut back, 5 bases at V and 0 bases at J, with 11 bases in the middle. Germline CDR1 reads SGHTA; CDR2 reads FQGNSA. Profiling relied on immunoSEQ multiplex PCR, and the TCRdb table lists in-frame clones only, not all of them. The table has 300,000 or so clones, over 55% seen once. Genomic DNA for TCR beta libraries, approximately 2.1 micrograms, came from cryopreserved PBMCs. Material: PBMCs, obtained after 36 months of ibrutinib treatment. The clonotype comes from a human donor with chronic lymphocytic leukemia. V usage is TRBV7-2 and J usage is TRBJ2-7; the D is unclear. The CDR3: CASSLARSSYEQYF. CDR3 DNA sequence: TGTGCCAGCAGCCTGGCCCGCTCCTCCTACGAGCAGTACTTC. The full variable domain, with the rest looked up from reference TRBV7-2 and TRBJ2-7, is GAGVSQSPSNKVTEKGKDVELRCDPISGHTALYWYRQSLGQGLEFLIYFQGNSAPDKSGLPSDRFSAERTGGSVSTLTIQRTQQEDSAVYLCASSLARSSYEQYFGPGTRLTVT.